The next 19 T cell receptor beta chains were all read from a single sample in a study of long-term antiretroviral therapy in people with HIV. Run at survey level, the immunoSEQ assay was version v3.0. Here immunoSEQ multiplex PCR was the method, and the copy in TCRdb shows in-frame clones only, minus some. Here the sample spans some 34,000 clones, 96% being singletons. The sequenced sample was unsorted PBMCs, obtained roughly 6.9 years after starting antiretroviral therapy. The receptor set was obtained from a young man with HIV.

The chain couples TRBV6-1 to TRBJ2-3, with 11 nucleotides matching TRBD2. Trimming took 2 bases from V and 5 from J; bases not matched to a gene: 6. Germline V gene data show CDR1 as MNHNS and CDR2 as SASEGT. There are 16 residues in the CDR3. Written as DNA, the CDR3 is TGTGCCAGCAGTGAACTAGCGGGGGGCGTGATAGATACGCAGTATTTT. Amino acids: CASSELAGGVIDTQYF.

V and J are TRBV27 and TRBJ2-3; TRBD2 matches at 7 bases. Germline V lookup: CDR1 MNHEY, CDR2 SMNVEV (reference sequence). The CDR3 spans 12 residues. V was pared by 8 bases and J by 5 bases, with 4 bases of the junction left unmatched. CDR3 region: CASGRGRDTQYF. CDR3 in DNA: TGTGCCAGCGGGAGGGGCAGAGATACGCAGTATTTT.

The chain uses TRBV6-1 and TRBJ1-5; 10 nucleotides line up with TRBD1. V was pared by 8 bases and J by 1 base, with 2 bases of the junction left unmatched. The CDR3 loop spans 14 amino acids. Germline CDR1 is MNHNS and CDR2 is SASEGT. DNA of the CDR3: TGTGCCAGCCGACAGGGGGCGAGCAATCAGCCCCAGCATTTT. The encoded protein is CASRQGASNQPQHF.

CDR3: CTSSHPGQGYDRELFF. Written as DNA, the CDR3 is TGCACCAGCAGCCACCCGGGACAGGGGTACGACCGGGAGCTGTTTTTT. The chain recombines TRBV1 with TRBJ2-2; the D call of TRBD1 is as the table states it, not checked on the DNA. TRBV1 is listed as a pseudogene. The length of the CDR3 is 16 residues.

The gene calls are TRBV21-1 and TRBJ2-3; TRBD2, the table's D call, lacks a check against the DNA. TRBV21-1 is a pseudogene segment. This CDR3 region has 15 residues. As DNA, the CDR3 is TGTGCCAGCAGGGGTCTTAGCGGCGAAAGGGATACGCAGTATTTT. Its translation is CASRGLSGERDTQYF.

The chain couples TRBV7-3 to TRBJ2-2; 8 nucleotides agree with TRBD2. The CDR3 is made up of 16 amino acids. Per the germline V gene, CDR1 is SGHTA and CDR2 is FQGTGA. V lost 0 bases and J lost 6; bases outside the gene matches: 6. The CDR3 sequence: CASSLTSGGWAGELFF. The CDR3 nucleotides read TGTGCCAGCAGCTTAACCAGCGGGGGTTGGGCCGGGGAGCTGTTTTTT.

The J gene is TRBJ2-7, the V gene TRBV7-2, with D perhaps TRBD2 (5 bases). Trimming cost V 5 bases and J 3 bases, with 17 bases left between them. CDR1 and CDR2 from the germline V gene are SGHTA and FQGNSA. The CDR3 runs 15 residues. As DNA, the CDR3 is TGTGCCAGCAGCCCCCATCCGGACTTTAACTACGAGCAGTACTTC. The encoded protein is CASSPHPDFNYEQYF. Variable domain in full (rest from reference TRBV7-2 and TRBJ2-7): GAGVSQSPSNKVTEKGKDVELRCDPISGHTALYWYRQSLGQGLEFLIYFQGNSAPDKSGLPSDRFSAERTGGSVSTLTIQRTQQEDSAVYLCASSPHPDFNYEQYFGPGTRLTVT.

The CDR3 reads CASSLLDSEGVTDTQYF. DNA for the CDR3: TGTGCCAGCTCACTTCTGGACAGCGAGGGGGTCACAGATACGCAGTATTTT. The V call is TRBV18, the J call TRBJ2-3; D is possibly TRBD1 (6 bases). The CDR3 is 17 residues long. Per the germline V gene, CDR1 is KGHSH and CDR2 is LQKENI. V was cut by 4 bases and J by 2 bases, with 19 bases left in between.

This sequence joins TRBV19 and TRBJ1-1; no firm D call. From germline, CDR1 is LNHDA and CDR2 SQIVND (reference sequence). The CDR3 contains 14 residues. Trimming pared 4 bases from V and 5 bases from J, leaving 14 bases between. This chain's CDR3 is CASSTTGAGTEAFF. For the CDR3, the DNA is TGTGCCAGTAGTACGACTGGTGCGGGAACTGAAGCTTTCTTT.

This clone was detected only once. The V call is TRBV9, the J call TRBJ2-2; TRBD1 matches 7 bases. Germline CDR1 SGDLS, CDR2 YYNGEE. The length of the CDR3 is 13 residues. V lost 6 bases to trimming and J lost 5 bases; unmatched junction nucleotides: 4. CDR3 residues: CASMGQTTGELFF. The CDR3 DNA is TGTGCCAGCATGGGACAGACAACCGGGGAGCTGTTTTTT. The entire variable domain, with the rest obtained from reference TRBV9 and TRBJ2-2, is as follows: DSGVTQTPKHLITATGQRVTLRCSPRSGDLSVYWYQQSLDQGLQFLIQYYNGEERAKGNILERFSAQQFPDLHSELNLSSLELGDSALYFCASMGQTTGELFFGEGSRLTVL.

The J gene is TRBJ1-1, the V gene TRBV19; D is possibly TRBD1 (6 bases). This CDR3 is built from 15 residues. Trimming pared 0 bases from V and 7 bases from J, leaving 15 bases between. CDR1 is LNHDA and CDR2 is SQIVND in the germline V gene (reference sequence). The CDR3 region is CASSIDRTGGLEAFF. CDR3 nucleotide sequence: TGTGCCAGTAGTATAGATCGTACCGGGGGGCTTGAAGCTTTCTTT.

V is TRBV5-6 and J is TRBJ2-5, with 8 bases identical to TRBD2. Germline loops: CDR1 SGHDT, CDR2 YYEEEE. The CDR3 covers 14 residues. J lost 1 base, V lost 2 bases, and 1 base had no gene match. The CDR3 loop is CASSLTSGQETQYF. For the CDR3, the DNA is TGTGCCAGCAGCTTAACTAGCGGCCAAGAGACCCAGTACTTC.

As regards this clone: The junction and the germline gene differ at one end; a read error may be behind it. CDR3 loop: CASSLLSGETQYF. CDR3 DNA: TGTGCTAGCAGCTTACTATCTGGTGAGACCCAGTACTTC. The V gene is TRBV7-7, the J gene TRBJ2-5, with D hard to call. The CDR3 contains 13 residues. Germline values: CDR1 SSHAT, CDR2 FNYEAQ (reference sequence).

The V gene is TRBV19, the J gene TRBJ1-4; D is ambiguous. This CDR3 has 16 residues. V gave up 7 bases and J gave up 0 bases, with 15 bases separating them. CDR1 and CDR2 (germline): LNHDA, SQIVND (reference sequence). CDR3 in amino acids: CASTKLDEATNEKLFF. DNA for the CDR3: TGTGCCAGTACTAAGCTAGACGAAGCAACTAATGAAAAACTGTTTTTT.

This clone was seen only a few times. This chain joins TRBV30 and TRBJ2-7, with D perhaps TRBD1 (6 bases). The germline V gene encodes CDR1 GTSNPN and CDR2 SVGIG (reference sequence). Trimming left V 0 bases short and J 4 bases short, with 13 bases between. This CDR3 has 14 residues. CDR3 amino acids: CAWSVQSGTYEQYF. In nucleotides, the CDR3 is TGTGCCTGGAGTGTACAGTCCGGGACATACGAGCAGTACTTC.

The chain links TRBV19 to TRBJ2-2; no firm D call. This CDR3 spans 12 amino acids. V dropped 0 bases and J dropped 6 bases, with 2 bases sitting between them. CDR1 and CDR2 from the germline V gene are LNHDA and SQIVND (reference sequence). For the CDR3, the DNA is TGTGCCAGTAGTATAGACCCCGGGGAGCTGTTTTTT. This translates into CASSIDPGELFF. Variable domain in full (rest from reference TRBV19 and TRBJ2-2): DGGITQSPKYLFRKEGQNVTLSCEQNLNHDAMYWYRQDPGQGLRLIYYSQIVNDFQKGDIAEGYSVSREKKESFPLTVTSAQKNPTAFYLCASSIDPGELFFGEGSRLTVL.

This clone was detected only a few times. V gene TRBV7-6 combines with J gene TRBJ1-2; D remains ambiguous. Trimming cost V 1 base and J 1 base, with 4 bases left between them. CDR3 length equals 13 residues. Germline values: CDR1 SGHVS, CDR2 FNYEAQ. In DNA form, the CDR3 reads TGTGCCAGCAGCTTAGGCCATAACTATGGCTACACCTTC. This encodes CASSLGHNYGYTF.

The CDR3 region is CASGMEGVRTDTQYF. DNA of the CDR3: TGTGCTAGTGGGATGGAGGGGGTACGCACAGATACGCAGTATTTT. This rearrangement joins TRBV12-5 to TRBJ2-3; the D call may be TRBD1 or TRBD2 (6 bases each). V lost 6 bases to trimming and J lost 1 base, with 14 bases between them. The CDR3 loop spans 15 amino acids. Per the germline V gene, CDR1 is LGHNT and CDR2 is FRNRAP.

The CDR3 DNA follows: TGTGCCAGCAGCTTTGCAGCTGGCTACACCTTC. It yields the protein CASSFAAGYTF. The chain links TRBV5-5 to TRBJ1-2; no definite D call. V was clipped by 2 bases and J by 7 bases, with 6 bases between them. This CDR3 is built from 11 residues. CDR1 is SGHKS and CDR2 is YYEKEE in the germline V gene (reference sequence).